The present T cell receptor (beta chain) was sequenced within a study of CXCR3-negative and CXCR3-positive naive CD8 T cells. This CDR3 contains 14 residues. Germline V gene sequence: CDR1 SQVTM, CDR2 ANQGSEA. cDNA libraries for TRB were generated by 5' RACE incorporating UMI labels. TCRdb re-called the 5' RACE reads; one entry per CDR3 protein, DNA not given. This sample carries 100,000 to 150,000 distinct CDR3 sequences, with about 0.44% going to the ten biggest clones. Study outcomes and limitations: Between one naive subset and the other, surface CD5 was comparable, and TCR strength was inferred from TRB CDR3 properties. In naive cells, CXCR3-negative and CXCR3-positive subsets had similar TRBV-TRBJ usage; memory cells differed.

Each CD8+ T cell subset was sorted in triplicate, a few hundred thousand cells each. Points on this clonotype: What it binds is not known.

The sequencing input was naive CXCR3- CD8+ T cells from blood. Subset given: CD45RO-CCR7+CD27+CD95- naive CD8+ T cells lacking CXCR3 (TNR3-). The gene calls are TRBV29-1 and TRBJ1-3; TCRdb's D call of TRBD1 is untestable without DNA. This receptor was identified in a human donor in good health. Some clones in this sample may be carry-over from other donors' samples. The CDR3 region is CSVTGASSGNTIYF.